A selection of T cell receptor beta chains follows, all from one sample in a study of blood T cell repertoires in COVID-19. Data came from immunoSEQ multiplex PCR; TCRdb stores just in-frame clones and leaves some out. The data show around 140,000 clones, 85% to 90% seen once. The sequencing sample was made of peripheral blood. The receptors shown here come from a man aged 50-60 years who had recovered from COVID-19. Each CDR3 is given with its conserved first and last residue. D genes are given only for firm matches. Some rows mark clone size as missing; the rest say once, few, many or name a class of expanded clone.

d_call j_call clone_size v_call cdr3_nt cdr3_aa
TRBD1 TRBJ1-1 NA TRBV9 TGTGCCAGCAGCGTAGGGCAGGGGGCCGGGAACACTGAAGCTTTCTTT CASSVGQGAGNTEAFF
TRBD2 TRBJ2-3 NA TRBV5-1 TGCGCCAGCAGCCAAGCGGGGGGCACAGATACGCAGTATTTT CASSQAGGTDTQYF
NA TRBJ2-1 NA TRBV5-4 TGTGCCAGCAGCTCCCCTAGGGGGGGTTACGACAATGAGCAGTTCTTC CASSSPRGGYDNEQFF
TRBD2 TRBJ2-1 NA TRBV4-3 TGCGCCAGCAGCCAAGGACTAGCGGGGGCCGGGTCCTACAATGAGCAGTTCTTC CASSQGLAGAGSYNEQFF
TRBD2 TRBJ2-5 NA TRBV27 TGTGCCAGCAGTCCGTACTCTAGCGGAGCCCGGGAGACCCAGTACTTC CASSPYSSGARETQYF
TRBD1 TRBJ1-2 NA TRBV10-2 TGCGCCAGTAGACAGGGACCTTTCGAATTCTATGGCTACACCTTC CASRQGPFEFYGYTF
NA TRBJ2-7 NA TRBV7-3 TGTGCCAGCAGCTTAATGGGCTTCTCCTACGAGCAGTACTTC CASSLMGFSYEQYF
TRBD2 TRBJ2-3 NA TRBV11-2 TGTGCCAGCAGCTTAGAAAGGGGAGGGAGGGATACGCAGTATTTT CASSLERGGRDTQYF
NA TRBJ1-2 NA TRBV19 TGTGCCAGTAGTATATTGGGCAGAGAGCTCTATGGCTACACCTTC CASSILGRELYGYTF
NA TRBJ2-1 NA TRBV5-4 TGTGCCAGCAGCTTTCTTGGAGGGCTTGAGCAGTTCTTC CASSFLGGLEQFF
TRBD2 TRBJ2-1 NA TRBV3-1/TRBV3-2 TGTGCCAGCAGCCAAGTCGGCGGGGGGTCCCCCTACAATGAGCAGTTCTTC CASSQVGGGSPYNEQFF
TRBD2 TRBJ2-7 NA TRBV10-3 TGTGCCATCAGTGATAGCGGGGGCAGCTCCTACGAGCAGTACTTC CAISDSGGSSYEQYF
TRBD1 TRBJ2-1 NA TRBV2 TGTGCCAGCAGAGGGACAGCCTTTAACTCCTACAATGAGCAGTTCTTC CASRGTAFNSYNEQFF
TRBD1 TRBJ2-7 NA TRBV5-6 TGTGCCAGCAGCTTGGCAATGGGACAGGGGACCTACGAGCAGTACTTC CASSLAMGQGTYEQYF
NA TRBJ1-2 NA TRBV19 TGTGCCAGTAGTATATCAGGGATGGCTAACTATGGCTACACCTTC CASSISGMANYGYTF
TRBD1 TRBJ2-7 NA TRBV6-5 TGTGCCAGCAGGCAAAGGACAGGGGCCTACGAGCAGTACTTC CASRQRTGAYEQYF
TRBD1 TRBJ1-4 NA TRBV6-1 TGTGCCAGCAGTGAAACCGGGACAGGCAGTGAAAAACTGTTTTTT CASSETGTGSEKLFF
NA TRBJ1-6 once TRBV9 TGTGCCAGCAGCGTAGAGGTGGTGCGGGATTCACCCCTCCACTTT CASSVEVVRDSPLHF
NA TRBJ1-2 NA TRBV6-2/TRBV6-3 TGTGCCAGCAGTTACGGCCAGGCTCCCTCCGGCTACACCTTC CASSYGQAPSGYTF
TRBD1 TRBJ1-6 NA TRBV6-5 TGTGCCAGCAGCGGGACAGTATATTCACCCCTCCACTTT CASSGTVYSPLHF
TRBD2 TRBJ2-7 NA TRBV7-6 TGTGCCAGCAGCTTAGGCCTTAGCGGGAGTAACGAGCAGTACTTC CASSLGLSGSNEQYF
NA TRBJ1-1 NA TRBV19 TGTGCCAGTAGTGAGGGGAGGGATCGAGAAGCTTTCTTT CASSEGRDREAFF
NA TRBJ1-6 NA TRBV5-5 TGTGCCAGCAGCTTGGTGGCAGATAATTCACCCCTCCACTTT CASSLVADNSPLHF
NA TRBJ1-5 few TRBV5-6 TGTGCCAGCAGCTTGAGGGACACGAGTAGCAATCAGCCCCAGCATTTT CASSLRDTSSNQPQHF
NA TRBJ1-1 NA TRBV29-1 TGCAGCGTTGTTTTGCGTGGTGGGGGGGCCGGCACTGAAGCTTTCTTT CSVVLRGGGAGTEAFF